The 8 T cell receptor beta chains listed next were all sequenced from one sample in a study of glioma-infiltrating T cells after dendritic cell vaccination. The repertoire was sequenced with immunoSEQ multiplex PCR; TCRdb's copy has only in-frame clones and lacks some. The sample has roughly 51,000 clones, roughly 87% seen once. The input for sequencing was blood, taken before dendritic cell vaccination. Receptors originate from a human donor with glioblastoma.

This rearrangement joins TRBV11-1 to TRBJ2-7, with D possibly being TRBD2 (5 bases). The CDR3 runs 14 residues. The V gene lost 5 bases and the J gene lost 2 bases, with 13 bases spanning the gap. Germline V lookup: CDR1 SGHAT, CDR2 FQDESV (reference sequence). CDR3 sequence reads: CASSPPAVPYEQYF. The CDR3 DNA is TGTGCCAGCAGCCCGCCAGCGGTCCCCTACGAGCAGTACTTC.

CDR3 bases: TGTGCCAGCAGCTTAGACAGGTCCTCTAACTATGGCTACACCTTC. Protein product: CASSLDRSSNYGYTF. This sequence joins TRBV7-2 and TRBJ1-2, with D possibly being TRBD1 (5 bases). The CDR3 length is 15 residues. The V gene's germline CDR1 is SGHTA and CDR2 FQGNSA. V lost 1 base to trimming and J lost 0 bases, with 9 bases between them.

The CDR3 coding sequence is TGTGCCAGTAGTACCCAGACAGGGCGGACTGAAGCTTTCTTT. This gives the protein CASSTQTGRTEAFF. J is TRBJ1-1 and V is TRBV19; 7 bases are a match to TRBD1. The CDR3 runs 14 residues. The trim removed 4 bases at V and 5 bases at J, leaving 7 bases unmatched. The germline gives CDR1 LNHDA, CDR2 SQIVND (reference sequence).

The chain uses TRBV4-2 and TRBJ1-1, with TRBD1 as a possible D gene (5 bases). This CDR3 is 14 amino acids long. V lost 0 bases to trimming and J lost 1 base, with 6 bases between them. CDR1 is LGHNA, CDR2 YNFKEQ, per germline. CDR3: CASSQDRANTEAFF. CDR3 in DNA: TGTGCCAGCAGCCAAGACAGGGCGAACACTGAAGCTTTCTTT.

CDR3 nucleotides: TGTGCCAGCAGCTTCAGGGTTTCAGATACGCAGTATTTT. This encodes CASSFRVSDTQYF. The chain is built from TRBV14 and TRBJ2-3; weak D call: TRBD1 (5 bases). V lost 5 bases and J lost 4, with 10 bases in between. The CDR3 totals 13 residues. Germline V CDR1 and CDR2: SGHDN, FVKESK.

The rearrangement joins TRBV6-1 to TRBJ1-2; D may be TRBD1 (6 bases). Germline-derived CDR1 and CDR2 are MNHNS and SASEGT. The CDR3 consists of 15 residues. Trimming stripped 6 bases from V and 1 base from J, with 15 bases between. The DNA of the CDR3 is TGTGCCAGCAGCACCAAGATGGACAGTAACTATGGCTACACCTTC. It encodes CASSTKMDSNYGYTF.

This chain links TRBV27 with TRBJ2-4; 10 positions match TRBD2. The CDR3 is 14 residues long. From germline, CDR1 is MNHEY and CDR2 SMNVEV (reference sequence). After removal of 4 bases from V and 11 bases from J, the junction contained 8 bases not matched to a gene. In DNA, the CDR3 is TGTGCCAGCAGTTCCACCGGGACTAGCGATGTTCAGTACTTC. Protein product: CASSSTGTSDVQYF.

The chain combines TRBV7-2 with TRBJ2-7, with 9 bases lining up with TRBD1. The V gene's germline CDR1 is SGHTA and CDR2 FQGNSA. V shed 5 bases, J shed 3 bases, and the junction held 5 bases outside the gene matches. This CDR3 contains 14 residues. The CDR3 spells CASSIDRGYYEQYF. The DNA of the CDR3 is TGTGCCAGCAGCATCGACAGGGGGTACTACGAGCAGTACTTC.